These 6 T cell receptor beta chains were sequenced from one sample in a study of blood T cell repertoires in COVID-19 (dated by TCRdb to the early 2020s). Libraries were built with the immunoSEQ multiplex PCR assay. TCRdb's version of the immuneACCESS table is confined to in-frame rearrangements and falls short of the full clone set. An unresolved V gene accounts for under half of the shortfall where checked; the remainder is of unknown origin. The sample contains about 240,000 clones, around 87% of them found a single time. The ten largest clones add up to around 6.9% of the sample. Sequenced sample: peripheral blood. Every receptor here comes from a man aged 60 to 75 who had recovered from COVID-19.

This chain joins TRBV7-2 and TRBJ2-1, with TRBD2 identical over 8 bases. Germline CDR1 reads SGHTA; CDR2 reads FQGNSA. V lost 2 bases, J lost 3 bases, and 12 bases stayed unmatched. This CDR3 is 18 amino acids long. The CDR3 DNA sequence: TGTGCCAGCAGCTTATGGGCCCGGCGGGGGGACCACTACAATGAGCAGTTCTTC. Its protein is CASSLWARRGDHYNEQFF.

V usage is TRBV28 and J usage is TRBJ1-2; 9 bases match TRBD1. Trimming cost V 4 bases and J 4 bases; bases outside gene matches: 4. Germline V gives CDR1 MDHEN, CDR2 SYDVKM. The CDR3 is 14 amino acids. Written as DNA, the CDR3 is TGTGCCAGCAGTTCCGGGACAGGGCCCTATGGCTACACCTTC. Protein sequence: CASSSGTGPYGYTF.

CDR3 protein: CASSQYTGVSYTEAFF. For the CDR3, the DNA is TGTGCCAGCAGCCAGTACACAGGGGTTTCGTACACTGAAGCTTTCTTT. V usage is TRBV14 and J usage is TRBJ1-1; TRBD1 matches 7 bases. The length of the CDR3 is 16 residues. Germline CDR1 SGHDN, CDR2 FVKESK. The junction had 10 bases not matched to a gene; V was cut back by 3 bases and J by 3 bases.

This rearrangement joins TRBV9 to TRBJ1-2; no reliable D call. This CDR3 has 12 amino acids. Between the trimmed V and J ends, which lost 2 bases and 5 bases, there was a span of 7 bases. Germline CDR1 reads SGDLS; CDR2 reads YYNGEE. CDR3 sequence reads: CASSVGLYGYTF. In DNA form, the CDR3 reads TGTGCCAGCAGCGTGGGCCTTTATGGCTACACCTTC.

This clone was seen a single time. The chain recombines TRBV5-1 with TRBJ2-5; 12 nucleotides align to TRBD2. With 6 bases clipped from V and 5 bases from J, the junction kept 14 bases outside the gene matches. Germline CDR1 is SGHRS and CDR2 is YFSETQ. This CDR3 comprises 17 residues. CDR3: CASTFSASGGARETQYF. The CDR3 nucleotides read TGCGCCAGCACCTTTTCGGCTAGCGGGGGGGCCCGGGAGACCCAGTACTTC.

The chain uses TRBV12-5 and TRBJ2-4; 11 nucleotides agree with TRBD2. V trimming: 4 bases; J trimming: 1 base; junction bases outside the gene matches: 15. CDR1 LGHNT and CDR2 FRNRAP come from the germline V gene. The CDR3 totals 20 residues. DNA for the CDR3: TGTGCTAGTGGTTCCCCCGTGATGTTTAGCGGGGGGGCGGCCAAAAACATTCAGTACTTC. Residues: CASGSPVMFSGGAAKNIQYF.